The present T cell receptor delta chain was sequenced within a study of fetal and pediatric gammadelta thymocytes (dated by TCRdb to about 2022). Notes on the research overall: The bulk gammadelta thymocyte repertoires combined previously published and newly generated, unpublished data and were used to strengthen a single-cell study of gammadelta thymocyte development. In total, the bulk gammadelta thymocyte repertoire set covered around ten subjects, made up of 7 pediatric thymus donors and 3 fetal thymus donors. The bulk gammadelta thymocyte repertoires combined unpublished data with previously published data (refs 27,28). Bulk TCR repertoire data were included to raise the number of subjects and reinforce the CDR3 publicity analysis. Study-wide findings and limitations: Compared with post-natal repertoires, fetal gammadelta thymocyte repertoires were previously reported to be enriched for TRDV2, TRGV8 and TRGV9 usage, low N additions and public CDR3s.

Sequencing instrument: Illumina MiSeq. Processing in the source paper ran as follows. For the publicity analysis, the Vgamma9Vdelta2 and nonVgamma9Vdelta2 bulk CDR3 files from each subject were merged to form one combined repertoire per subject. Using base R and dplyr, CDR3 publicity was scored on a scale from 0 to 19 by checking each amino acid sequence across 9 single-cell datasets and under 13 bulk repertoires. TCRdb reran clone calling on the public reads with CATT; rows sharing one DNA sequence were then combined. It is TCRdb's table, rather than the study itself, that gives the V and J calls and clone size. The sample has some 2,000 delta-chain clones on record, roughly 25% of them singletons. The ten largest clones represent roughly 4% of the sample. By its share of the sample, this clone is medium-sized (0.01 to 0.1%). What antigen it recognizes has not been identified. No clone much larger than this one lies a single base away; base qualities are absent.

The germline V gene supplies CDR1 TSWWSYY and CDR2 QGS. Trimming removed 2 bases from V and 3 bases from J, leaving 34 bases between the germline ends. CDR3 length: 22 amino acids, cysteine to phenylalanine. Only the CDR3 DNA stays, 66 bases, in frame from base 1. Thymocytes were stained with Zombie NIR viability dye plus antibodies to CD3 (UCHT1), TCRgammadelta (11F2), TCRVgamma9 (IMMU360) and TCRVdelta2 (IMMU389). TRD and TRG CDR3 repertoires were generated in bulk, separately, from sorted Vgamma9Vdelta2 and nonVgamma9Vdelta2 gammadelta thymocytes obtained from human fetal and pediatric thymuses. In Belgium, pediatric thymus tissue was obtained from children undergoing cardiac surgery. The pediatric thymus donors included in the study ranged in age from about 1 to 12 years. Thymic cell suspensions were made from fetal and post-natal thymuses as previously described. NonVgamma9Vdelta2 thymocytes were sorted as CD3+ gammadeltaTCR+ cells lacking the Vgamma9+Vdelta2+ phenotype. A FACS Aria III cell sorter (BD Biosciences) was used for cell sorting.

Input material: non-Vgamma9Vdelta2 gamma-delta T cells from the thymus. Taken with the paper, the label for cell subset or site translates to: CD3+gammadeltaTCR+ thymocytes not co-expressing Vgamma9 and Vdelta2. This TCR derives from a child who underwent cardiac surgery and was recorded as healthy. The rearranged segments are TRDV1 and TRDJ1; TRDD3 is a possible D gene, resting on 6 matching bases. The DNA reads as follows: TGTGCTCTTGGGGAAAGGAGGACCCCTTGCTGGGGTCCTCTTAAAGTGGCCGATAAACTCATCTTT. Its protein is CALGERRTPCWGPLKVADKLIF.